This record covers a single TCR beta chain. Original processing methods: Estimates of nucleated cell counts were drawn from the amplification of reference gene primers. Produced via immunoSEQ multiplex PCR; TCRdb's table is partial and in-frame only. V and J calls and clone size come straight from that table; D and trimming were deduced from the DNA. The sample comprises 150,000 or so clones, 84% of which are singletons, and 9% to 10% rests with the top ten. The sample originates from a study of blood T cell repertoires in COVID-19. The wider study: Both acute and convalescent COVID-19 samples were obtained from the United States, Italy and Spain. T cells, B-cell-depleted T cells, or PBMCs supplied cDNA or gDNA.

This clonotype originated in a woman between 50 and 59 years old with acute or convalescent COVID-19. The sample was peripheral blood.

CDR3 sequence: CASSYERETSTDTQYF. DNA of the CDR3: TGTGCCAGCAGTTACGAGCGGGAAACTAGCACAGATACGCAGTATTTT. This chain joins TRBV6-2 or TRBV6-3 and TRBJ2-3; 7 bases agree with TRBD2. The CDR3 is 16 amino acids. V trimming: 2 bases; J trimming: 0 bases; junction bases outside the gene matches: 5. Germline V CDR1 and CDR2: MNHEY, SVGEGT.